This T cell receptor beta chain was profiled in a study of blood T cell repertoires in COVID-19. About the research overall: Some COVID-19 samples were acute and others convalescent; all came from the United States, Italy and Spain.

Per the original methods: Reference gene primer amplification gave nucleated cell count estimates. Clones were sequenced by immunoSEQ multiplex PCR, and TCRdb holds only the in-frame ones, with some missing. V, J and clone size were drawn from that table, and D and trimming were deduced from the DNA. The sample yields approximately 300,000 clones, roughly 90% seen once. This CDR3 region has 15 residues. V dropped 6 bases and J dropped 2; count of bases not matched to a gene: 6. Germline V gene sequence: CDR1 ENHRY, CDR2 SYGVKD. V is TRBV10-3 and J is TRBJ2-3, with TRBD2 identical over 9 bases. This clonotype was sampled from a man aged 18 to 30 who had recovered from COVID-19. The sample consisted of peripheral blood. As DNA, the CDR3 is TGTGCCATCAGACGGACTAGCGCATCCACAGATACGCAGTATTTT. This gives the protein CAIRRTSASTDTQYF.